A selection of T cell receptor beta chains follows, all from one sample in a study of molecular identifiers for immune sequencing clone quantification. TCRdb processed the PCR reads anew with MiXCR; each CDR3 protein has one entry. The sample lists about 330,000 distinct CDR3 sequences, about 22% occurring once. Material: naive CD8+ T cells from blood, with Jurkat cell RNA spiked in. The receptor source for this set is a human donor in good health. Some libraries in this study had Jurkat cell RNA spiked in. Each CDR3 is given with its conserved first and last residue. D genes are given only for firm matches. The size field is filled for only some rows; it gives once, few, many or a size class.

D gene: TRBD2; V gene: TRBV30; J gene: TRBJ2-7; clone size: few; CDR3 DNA: TGTGCCTGGAGTGTACAAGCGGGGATAGCCTACGAGCAGTACTTC; CDR3 protein: CAWSVQAGIAYEQYF
D gene: .; V gene: TRBV29-1; J gene: TRBJ2-7; clone size: few; CDR3 DNA: TGCAGCGTTGGTGGGGCCGGGGCAGACTACGAGCAGTACTTC; CDR3 protein: CSVGGAGADYEQYF
D gene: TRBD2; V gene: TRBV20-1; J gene: TRBJ2-2; clone size: .; CDR3 DNA: TGCAGTGCACGGACTAGCCCGAACACCGGGGAGCTGTTTTTT; CDR3 protein: CSARTSPNTGELFF
D gene: .; V gene: TRBV3-1; J gene: TRBJ2-2; clone size: few; CDR3 DNA: TGTGCCAGCAGCCATGTTAGCGGGAACACCGGGGAGCTGTTTTTT; CDR3 protein: CASSHVSGNTGELFF
D gene: .; V gene: TRBV13; J gene: TRBJ2-7; clone size: .; CDR3 DNA: TGTGCCAGCAGCTTAATGGGGGTTGTATCCTACGAGCAGTACTTC; CDR3 protein: CASSLMGVVSYEQYF
D gene: .; V gene: TRBV7-2; J gene: TRBJ1-1; clone size: .; CDR3 DNA: TGTGCCCGCCGCTTAGTTCAGGCTGAAGCTTTCTTT; CDR3 protein: CARRLVQAEAFF
D gene: .; V gene: TRBV5-1; J gene: TRBJ2-3; clone size: many; CDR3 DNA: TGCGCCAGCAGCTTGCTAGGTCCGCAAAGCACAGATACGCAGTATTTT; CDR3 protein: CASSLLGPQSTDTQYF
D gene: TRBD1; V gene: TRBV5-3; J gene: TRBJ2-7; clone size: .; CDR3 DNA: TGTGCCAGCAGCCGGACAGGGGGCTCCTACGAGCAGTCCTTC; CDR3 protein: CASSRTGGSYEQSF
D gene: .; V gene: TRBV4-1; J gene: TRBJ2-3; clone size: .; CDR3 DNA: TGCGCCAGCAGCCAAGATCCCAGCGTCGGTCAGAATTGGGGGGTGTATACGCAGTATTTT; CDR3 protein: CASSQDPSVGQNWGVYTQYF
D gene: .; V gene: TRBV4-3; J gene: TRBJ2-3; clone size: few; CDR3 DNA: TGCGCCAGCAGCCAAGAAGTCGGGTGGGTGACAGATACGCAGTATTTT; CDR3 protein: CASSQEVGWVTDTQYF
D gene: .; V gene: TRBV4-1; J gene: TRBJ2-7; clone size: once; CDR3 DNA: TGCGCCCGCAGCCAAGGAGGGGGTGGCGAGCAGTACTTC; CDR3 protein: CARSQGGGGEQYF
D gene: .; V gene: TRBV7-2; J gene: TRBJ1-5; clone size: many; CDR3 DNA: TGTGCCAGCAGCTTAGGTGGTCACCAGCCCCAGCATTTT; CDR3 protein: CASSLGGHQPQHF
D gene: .; V gene: TRBV12-3/TRBV12-4; J gene: TRBJ1-3; clone size: .; CDR3 DNA: TGTGCCAGCAGACCTCCCATGATGGGAGTAAAGAAAAACACCATATATTTT; CDR3 protein: CASRPPMMGVKKNTIYF
D gene: TRBD1; V gene: TRBV2; J gene: TRBJ1-1; clone size: few; CDR3 DNA: TGTGCCGGAGGACAGGGATCAAGCACTGAAGCTTTCTTT; CDR3 protein: CAGGQGSSTEAFF
D gene: .; V gene: TRBV11-2; J gene: TRBJ2-5; clone size: few; CDR3 DNA: TGTGCCAGCAGCTTAGATTGGTCGCTCCAAGAGACCCAGTACTTC; CDR3 protein: CASSLDWSLQETQYF
D gene: .; V gene: TRBV3-1; J gene: TRBJ2-7; clone size: .; CDR3 DNA: TGTGCCAGCAGCCAAGCGTATCCGGACTACGAGCAGTACTTC; CDR3 protein: CASSQAYPDYEQYF
D gene: TRBD1; V gene: TRBV14; J gene: TRBJ2-3; clone size: .; CDR3 DNA: TGTGCCAGCAGCCCTTGGGGGACAGGGGGTCCAGATACGCAGTATTTT; CDR3 protein: CASSPWGTGGPDTQYF
D gene: .; V gene: TRBV12-3/TRBV12-4; J gene: TRBJ1-1; clone size: many; CDR3 DNA: TGTGCCAGCAGTTCGTCGGGGCCGATCCTAAACACTGAAGCTTTCTTT; CDR3 protein: CASSSSGPILNTEAFF
D gene: .; V gene: TRBV10-1; J gene: TRBJ2-5; clone size: .; CDR3 DNA: TGCGCCTTCAGGTGTGAGAGGTTAGAGACCCAGTACTTC; CDR3 protein: CAFRCERLETQYF
D gene: .; V gene: TRBV7-9; J gene: TRBJ2-7; clone size: few; CDR3 DNA: TGTGCCAGCAGCCACGCAGGGACCCCATACGAGCAGTACTTC; CDR3 protein: CASSHAGTPYEQYF
D gene: .; V gene: TRBV20-1; J gene: TRBJ1-4; clone size: .; CDR3 DNA: TGCAGTGCGAGACTTACGGGGATGAGGTTTTTT; CDR3 protein: CSARLTGMRFF
D gene: .; V gene: TRBV4-1; J gene: TRBJ2-2; clone size: .; CDR3 DNA: TGCGCCAGCAGCCAAGTATGGACGAACACCGGGGCGCTGTTTTTT; CDR3 protein: CASSQVWTNTGALFF
D gene: .; V gene: TRBV6-4; J gene: TRBJ1-5; clone size: few; CDR3 DNA: TGTGCCCTACCCACTCGGGAAAATGAGACAGGCCCTAAAAAGCATTTT; CDR3 protein: CALPTRENETGPKKHF
D gene: .; V gene: TRBV7-6; J gene: TRBJ1-1; clone size: few; CDR3 DNA: TGTGCCAGCAGCTCCAAACCCCCGGGGGGGCTGAACACTGAAGCTTTCTTT; CDR3 protein: CASSSKPPGGLNTEAFF
D gene: .; V gene: TRBV7-9; J gene: TRBJ2-3; clone size: many; CDR3 DNA: TGTGCCAGCAGCTTGGGTCGAAGCACAGATACGCAGTATTTT; CDR3 protein: CASSLGRSTDTQYF